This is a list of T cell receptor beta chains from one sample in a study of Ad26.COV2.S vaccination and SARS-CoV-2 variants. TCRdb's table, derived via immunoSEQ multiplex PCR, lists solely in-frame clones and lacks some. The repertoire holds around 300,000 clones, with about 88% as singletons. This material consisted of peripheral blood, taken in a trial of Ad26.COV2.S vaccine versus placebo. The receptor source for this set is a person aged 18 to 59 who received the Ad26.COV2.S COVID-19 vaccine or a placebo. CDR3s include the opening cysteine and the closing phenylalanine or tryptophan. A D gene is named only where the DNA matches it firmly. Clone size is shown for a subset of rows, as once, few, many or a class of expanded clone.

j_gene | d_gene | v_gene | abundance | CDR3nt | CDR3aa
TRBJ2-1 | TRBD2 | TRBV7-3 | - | TGTGCCAGCAGCCTAGGGACTAGCGGGGGGCTTGTAGATGAGCAGTTCTTC | CASSLGTSGGLVDEQFF
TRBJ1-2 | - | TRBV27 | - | TGTGCCAGCAGTTTTCGGGAGGGGGGAAACTATGGCTACACCTTC | CASSFREGGNYGYTF
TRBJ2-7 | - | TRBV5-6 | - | TGTGCCAGCAGAAACGCTCTAGCGTTAAGCTCCTACGAGCAGTACTTC | CASRNALALSSYEQYF
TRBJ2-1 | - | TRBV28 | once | TGTGCCAGCAGCCCGCCGGACCCAATTAGAGACGATGAGCAGTTCTTC | CASSPPDPIRDDEQFF
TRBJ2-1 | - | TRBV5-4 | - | TGTGCCAGCAGCTTCGAGGGGGGCAATGAGCAGTTCTTC | CASSFEGGNEQFF
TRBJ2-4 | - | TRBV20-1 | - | TGCAGTGCTAGTGGTCCCGGAGAAAACATTCAGTACTTC | CSASGPGENIQYF
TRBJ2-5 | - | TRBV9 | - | TGTGCCAGCAGCGTACAGCCAGGCCAAGAGACCCAGTACTTC | CASSVQPGQETQYF
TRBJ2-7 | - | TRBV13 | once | TGTGCCAGCAGTCCTAACATCTTCTCCTACGAGCAGTACTTC | CASSPNIFSYEQYF
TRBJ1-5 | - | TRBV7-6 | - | TGTGCCAGCAGCTTAGCGCGGGGAGACAGCAATCAGCCCCAGCATTTT | CASSLARGDSNQPQHF
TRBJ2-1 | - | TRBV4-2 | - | TGTGCCAGCAGCCAAGAAAAAGTTTGGGGGCTATATGAGCCGCAGTTCTTC | CASSQEKVWGLYEPQFF
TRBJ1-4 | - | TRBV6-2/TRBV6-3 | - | TGTGCCAGCAGTTACAGGTGGCAGGGCGAAAAACTGTTTTTT | CASSYRWQGEKLFF
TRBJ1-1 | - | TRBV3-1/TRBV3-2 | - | TGTGCCAGCAGCCAAGTTGGGGCTGATGCTTTCTTT | CASSQVGADAFF
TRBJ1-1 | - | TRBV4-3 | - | TGCGCCAGCAGCCAAGATTTGGGGGGGAAGTACACTGAAGCTTTCTTT | CASSQDLGGKYTEAFF
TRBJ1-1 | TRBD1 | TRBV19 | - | TGTGCCAGTAGTCCGTGGACAGGTTGGACTGAAGCTTTCTTT | CASSPWTGWTEAFF
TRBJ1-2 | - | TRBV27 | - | TGTGCCAGCAGTTTCTACCCCAGGACGGTGTATGGCTACACCTTC | CASSFYPRTVYGYTF
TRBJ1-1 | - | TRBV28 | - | TGTGCCAGCAGGGCAGGGCTGGCTGAAGCTTTCTTT | CASRAGLAEAFF
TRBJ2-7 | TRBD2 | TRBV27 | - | TGTGCCAGCAGTCCCGGACTAGCGGGAGGGCCTGGGGATGAGCAGTACTTC | CASSPGLAGGPGDEQYF
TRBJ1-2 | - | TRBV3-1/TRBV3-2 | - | TGTGCCAGCAGCCAAGAAGTAGGGGCTGGGGGCTATGGCTACACCTTC | CASSQEVGAGGYGYTF
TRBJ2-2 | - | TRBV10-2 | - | TGCGCCAGCACAGACCCCACCGGGGAGCTGTTTTTT | CASTDPTGELFF
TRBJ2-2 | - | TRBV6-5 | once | TGTGCCAGCGGGTCTAACACCGGGGAGCTGTTTTTT | CASGSNTGELFF
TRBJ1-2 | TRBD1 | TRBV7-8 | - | TGTGCCAGCAGCTTAGTAACATCAGGGGGCTATGGCTACACCTTC | CASSLVTSGGYGYTF